Given below is one T cell receptor (beta chain) in context. The iRepertoire nested amplicon-rescue multiplex PCR amplified TCR alpha and beta CDR3s from RNA. Each CDR3 protein is one row after TCRdb ran MiXCR on the multiplex PCR reads. This sample has 400,000 or so distinct CDR3 sequences, with approximately 42% found just once. These data are taken from a study of glioma-infiltrating T cells. Overall study: Presurgical dexamethasone in glioma patients lasted six or fewer days.

The CDR3 runs to 13 residues. V lost 5 bases, J lost 5 bases, and 5 bases stayed unmatched. Looked up from germline, CDR1 is SEHNR and CDR2 is FQNEAQ (reference sequence). Sequencing was done on a sample of glioma tissue, nonneoplastic brain tissue, or PBMCs (not recorded which). The receptor was derived from a human donor with low-grade glioma or glioblastoma, undergoing nonglioma brain surgery, or in good health (not recorded which). The rearrangement uses TRBV7-9 and TRBJ1-2; 7 positions agree with TRBD1. CDR3 sequence: CASSPTGVYGYTF. The DNA of the CDR3 is TGTGCCAGCAGCCCAACAGGGGTATATGGCTACACCTTC.